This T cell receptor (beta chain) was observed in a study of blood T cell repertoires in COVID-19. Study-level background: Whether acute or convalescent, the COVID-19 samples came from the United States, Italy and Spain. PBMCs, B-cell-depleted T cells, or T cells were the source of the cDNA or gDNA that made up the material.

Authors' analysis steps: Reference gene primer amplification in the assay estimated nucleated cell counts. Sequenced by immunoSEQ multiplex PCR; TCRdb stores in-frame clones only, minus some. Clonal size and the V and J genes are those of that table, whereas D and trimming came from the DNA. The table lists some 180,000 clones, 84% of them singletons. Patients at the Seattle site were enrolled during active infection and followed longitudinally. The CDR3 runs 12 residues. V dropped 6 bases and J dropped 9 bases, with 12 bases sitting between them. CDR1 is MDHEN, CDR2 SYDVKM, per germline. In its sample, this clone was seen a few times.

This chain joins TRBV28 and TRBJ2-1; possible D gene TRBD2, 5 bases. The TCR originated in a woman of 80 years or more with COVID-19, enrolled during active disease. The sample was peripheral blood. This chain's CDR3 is CASRTSAGEQFF. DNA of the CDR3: TGTGCCAGCAGAACCTCCGCGGGTGAGCAGTTCTTC.